The 8 T cell receptor beta chains in this list originate from one sample, sequenced in a study of cytotoxic CD8 clonotypes in ibrutinib-treated CLL. Measured with immunoSEQ multiplex PCR; TCRdb has only the in-frame clones, and not every one. The profile covers approximately 100,000 clones, with 45% to 65% appearing a single time and about 40% taken by the ten largest. The sequenced sample was PBMCs, obtained after 24 months of ibrutinib treatment. The receptors come from a human donor with chronic lymphocytic leukemia.

This chain connects TRBV10-3 to TRBJ2-7; 10 nucleotides line up with TRBD1. Germline CDR1 ENHRY, CDR2 SYGVKD. The CDR3 loop spans 16 amino acids. V shed 3 bases, J shed 5 bases, and the junction held 10 bases outside the gene matches. The CDR3 region is CAISDSGQGRRNEQYF. The CDR3 coding sequence is TGTGCCATCAGTGACTCGGGACAGGGGAGGAGGAACGAGCAGTACTTC.

The rearrangement joins TRBV6-6 to TRBJ2-3; D gene unclear. The V gene's germline CDR1 is MNHNY and CDR2 SVGAGI (reference sequence). V was pared by 2 bases and J by 8 bases, with 11 bases between. The CDR3 covers 13 residues. Here the CDR3 reads CASSYPQPPTQYF. DNA of the CDR3: TGTGCCAGCAGTTACCCACAGCCCCCTACGCAGTATTTT.

This clone was detected only a few times. The V gene is TRBV18, the J gene TRBJ2-7, with D tentatively TRBD1 (5 bases). CDR3 size: 16 residues. Germline assignment: CDR1 KGHSH and CDR2 LQKENI. Trimming removed 0 bases at V and 0 bases at J, with 12 bases between. CDR3 coding DNA: TGTGCCAGCTCACCACCTAGCCGGACATACTCCTACGAGCAGTACTTC. Its protein is CASSPPSRTYSYEQYF.

The CDR3 reads CASSLSHWTVGNYEQYF. For the CDR3, the DNA is TGTGCCAGCAGCTTATCCCACTGGACCGTAGGGAACTACGAGCAGTACTTC. V usage is TRBV7-2 and J usage is TRBJ2-7, with D uncertain. Germline lookup yields CDR1 SGHTA and CDR2 FQGNSA. Trimming shortened V by 2 bases and J by 3 bases, and 20 bases separated the two germline ends. The CDR3 extends over 17 amino acids.

The chain employs TRBV10-2 and TRBJ1-2; weak D call: TRBD1 (5 bases). There are 13 residues in the CDR3. V shed 8 bases and J shed 2 bases, with 12 bases lying between them. Germline V gene lookup returns CDR1 WSHSY and CDR2 SAAADI. The CDR3 DNA is TGCGCCAGCGGGGACTCCCTCAACTATGGCTACACCTTC. Its protein product is CASGDSLNYGYTF.

The J gene is TRBJ2-1, the V gene TRBV7-9, with 7 bases lining up with TRBD1. V lost 5 bases, J lost 6 bases, and 10 bases stayed unmatched. The CDR3 totals 15 residues. The germline gives CDR1 SEHNR, CDR2 FQNEAQ (reference sequence). CDR3 nucleotides: TGTGCCAGCAGCCGGACAGGTGCCGGGTTCAATGAGCAGTTCTTC. It is translated as CASSRTGAGFNEQFF.

The gene calls are TRBV2 and TRBJ2-7; 7 bases line up with TRBD1. CDR3 length: 15 amino acids. Germline CDR1 and CDR2: SNHLY and FYNNEI. V lost 0 bases to trimming and J lost 3 bases; unmatched junction nucleotides: 5. The CDR3 nucleotides read TGTGCCAGCAGTGAAGCGACAGGGAAGGGCTACGAGCAGTACTTC. Its translation is CASSEATGKGYEQYF. Full variable domain (rest looked up from reference TRBV2 and TRBJ2-7): EPEVTQTPSHQVTQMGQEVILRCVPISNHLYFYWYRQILGQKVEFLVSFYNNEISEKSEIFDDQFSVERPDGSNFTLKIRSTKLEDSAMYFCASSEATGKGYEQYFGPGTRLTVT.

The rearrangement joins TRBV28 to TRBJ1-4, with D perhaps TRBD1 (6 bases). This CDR3 region has 16 residues. Germline V lookup: CDR1 MDHEN, CDR2 SYDVKM. V was pared by 6 bases and J by 0 bases, with 14 bases between. Written as DNA, the CDR3 is TGTGCCAGCAGGGGGGGACAATATCCAACTAATGAAAAACTGTTTTTT. Translating gives CASRGGQYPTNEKLFF.